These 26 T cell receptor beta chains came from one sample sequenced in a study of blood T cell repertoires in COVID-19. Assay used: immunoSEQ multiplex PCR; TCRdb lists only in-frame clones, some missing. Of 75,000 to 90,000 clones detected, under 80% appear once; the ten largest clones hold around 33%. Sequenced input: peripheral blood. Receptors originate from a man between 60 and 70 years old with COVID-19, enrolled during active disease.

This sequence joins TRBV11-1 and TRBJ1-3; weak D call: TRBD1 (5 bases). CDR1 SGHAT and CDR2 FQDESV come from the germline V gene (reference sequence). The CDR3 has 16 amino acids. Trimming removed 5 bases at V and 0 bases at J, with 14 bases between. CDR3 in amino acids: CASSPTGGFSGNTIYF. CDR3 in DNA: TGTGCCAGCAGCCCGACCGGGGGATTCTCTGGAAACACCATATATTTT. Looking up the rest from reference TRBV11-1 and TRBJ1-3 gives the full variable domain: EAEVAQSPRYKITEKSQAVAFWCDPISGHATLYWYRQILGQGPELLVQFQDESVVDDSQLPKDRFSAERLKGVDSTLKIQPAELGDSAMYLCASSPTGGFSGNTIYFGEGSWLTVV.

CDR3 in DNA: TGTGCCAGCGGGGGAGGTACTGAAGCTTTCTTT. Translation: CASGGGTEAFF. This chain links TRBV6-5 with TRBJ1-1; the D gene is possibly TRBD1 (5 bases). Germline V gene data show CDR1 as MNHEY and CDR2 as SVGAGI. The CDR3 is made up of 11 amino acids. Trimming left V 8 bases short and J 5 bases short, with 9 bases between.

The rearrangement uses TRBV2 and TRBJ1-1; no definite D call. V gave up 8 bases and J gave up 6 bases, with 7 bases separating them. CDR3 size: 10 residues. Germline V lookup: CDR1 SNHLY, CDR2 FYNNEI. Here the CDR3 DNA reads TGTGCCAGCCGTAGCGCTGAAGCTTTCTTT. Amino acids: CASRSAEAFF.

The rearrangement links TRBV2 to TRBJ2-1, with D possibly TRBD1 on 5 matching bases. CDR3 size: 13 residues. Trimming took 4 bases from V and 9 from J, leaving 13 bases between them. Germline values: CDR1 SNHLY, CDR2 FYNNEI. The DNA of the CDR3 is TGTGCCAGCAGTGGACAGATGATAGGTGAGCAGTTCTTC. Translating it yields CASSGQMIGEQFF. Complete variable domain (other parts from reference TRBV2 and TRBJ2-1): EPEVTQTPSHQVTQMGQEVILRCVPISNHLYFYWYRQILGQKVEFLVSFYNNEISEKSEIFDDQFSVERPDGSNFTLKIRSTKLEDSAMYFCASSGQMIGEQFFGPGTRLTVL.

The CDR3 coding sequence is TGTGCCAGCAGCTTAGAGGTGTCAGGGGCAAGTAATTCACCCCTCCACTTT. Translation: CASSLEVSGASNSPLHF. The chain recombines TRBV7-9 with TRBJ1-6; possibly TRBD1 for D (6 bases). Trimming cost V 1 base and J 6 bases, with 16 bases left between them. The germline CDR1 and CDR2 sequences are SEHNR and FQNEAQ (reference sequence). This CDR3 comprises 17 residues.

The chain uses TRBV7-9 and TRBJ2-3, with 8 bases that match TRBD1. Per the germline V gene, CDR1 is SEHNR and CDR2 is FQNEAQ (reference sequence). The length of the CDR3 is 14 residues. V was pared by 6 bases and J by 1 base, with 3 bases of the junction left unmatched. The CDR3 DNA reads TGTGCCAGCAGTTCGGACAGGGGCACAGATACGCAGTATTTT. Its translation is CASSSDRGTDTQYF.

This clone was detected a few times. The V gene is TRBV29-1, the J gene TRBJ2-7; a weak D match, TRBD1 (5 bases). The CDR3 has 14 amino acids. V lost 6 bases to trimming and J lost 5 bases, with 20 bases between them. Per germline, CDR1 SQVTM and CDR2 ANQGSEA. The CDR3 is CSVLSRGLSDEQYF. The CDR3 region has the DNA TGCAGCGTCCTCTCAAGGGGCCTCTCTGACGAGCAGTACTTC.

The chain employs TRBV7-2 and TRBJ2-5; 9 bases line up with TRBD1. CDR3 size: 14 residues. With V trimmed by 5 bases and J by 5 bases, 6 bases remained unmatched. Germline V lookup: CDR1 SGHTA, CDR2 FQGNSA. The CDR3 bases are TGTGCCAGCAGCCAGGGACAGGGTACGGAGACCCAGTACTTC. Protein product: CASSQGQGTETQYF.

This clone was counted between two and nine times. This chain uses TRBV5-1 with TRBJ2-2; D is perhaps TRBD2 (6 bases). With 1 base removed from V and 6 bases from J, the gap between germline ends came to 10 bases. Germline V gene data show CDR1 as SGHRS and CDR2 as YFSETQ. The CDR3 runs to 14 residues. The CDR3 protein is CASSLRGSSGELFF. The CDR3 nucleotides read TGCGCCAGCAGCTTGCGGGGGTCCTCCGGGGAGCTGTTTTTT.

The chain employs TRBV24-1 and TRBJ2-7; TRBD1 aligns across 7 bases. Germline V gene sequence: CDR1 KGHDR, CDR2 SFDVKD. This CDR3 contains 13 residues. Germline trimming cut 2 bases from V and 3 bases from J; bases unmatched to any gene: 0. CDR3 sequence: CATSDSGGYEQYF. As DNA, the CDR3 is TGTGCCACCAGTGATTCAGGGGGCTACGAGCAGTACTTC.

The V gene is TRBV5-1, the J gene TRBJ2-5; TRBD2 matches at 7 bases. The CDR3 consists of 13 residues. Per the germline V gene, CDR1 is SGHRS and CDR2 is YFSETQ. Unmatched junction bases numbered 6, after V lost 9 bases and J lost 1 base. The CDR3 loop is CATKAGFQETQYF. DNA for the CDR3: TGCGCCACCAAAGCGGGGTTCCAAGAGACCCAGTACTTC.

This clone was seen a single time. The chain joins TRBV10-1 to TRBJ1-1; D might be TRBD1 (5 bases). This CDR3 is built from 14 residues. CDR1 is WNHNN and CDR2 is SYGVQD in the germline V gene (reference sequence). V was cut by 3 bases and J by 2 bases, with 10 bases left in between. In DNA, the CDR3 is TGCGCCAGCAGTGAACCAGGGAATAACACTGAAGCTTTCTTT. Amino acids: CASSEPGNNTEAFF.

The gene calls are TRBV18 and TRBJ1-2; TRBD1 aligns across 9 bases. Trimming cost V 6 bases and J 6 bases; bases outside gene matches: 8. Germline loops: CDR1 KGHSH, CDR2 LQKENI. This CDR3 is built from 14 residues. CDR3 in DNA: TGTGCCAGCTCGGGGACAGGGACCTCTAATGGCTACACCTTC. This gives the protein CASSGTGTSNGYTF.

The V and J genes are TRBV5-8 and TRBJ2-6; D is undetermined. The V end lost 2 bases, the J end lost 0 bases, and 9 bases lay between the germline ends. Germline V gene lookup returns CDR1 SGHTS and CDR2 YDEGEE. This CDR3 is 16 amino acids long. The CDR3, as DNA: TGTGCCAGCAGCTTTAGAGCTACCTCTGGGGCCAACGTCCTGACTTTC. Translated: CASSFRATSGANVLTF.

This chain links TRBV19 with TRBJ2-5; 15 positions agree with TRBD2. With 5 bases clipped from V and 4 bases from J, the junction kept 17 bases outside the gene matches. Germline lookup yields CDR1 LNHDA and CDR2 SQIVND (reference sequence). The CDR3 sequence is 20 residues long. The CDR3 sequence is CASSSYRGLAGGPGGETQYF. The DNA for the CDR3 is TGTGCCAGTAGTTCTTACCGCGGACTAGCGGGAGGGCCGGGTGGAGAGACCCAGTACTTC.

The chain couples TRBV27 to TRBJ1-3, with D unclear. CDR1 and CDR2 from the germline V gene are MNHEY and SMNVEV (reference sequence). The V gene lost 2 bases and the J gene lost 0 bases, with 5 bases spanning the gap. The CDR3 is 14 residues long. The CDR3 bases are TGTGCCAGCAGTTTAACCTACTCTGGAAACACCATATATTTT. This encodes CASSLTYSGNTIYF.

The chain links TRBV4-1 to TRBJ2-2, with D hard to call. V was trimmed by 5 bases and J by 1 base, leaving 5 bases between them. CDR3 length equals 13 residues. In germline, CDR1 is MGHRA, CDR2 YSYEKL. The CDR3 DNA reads TGCGCCAGCAGCGGCCGGAACACCGGGGAGCTGTTTTTT. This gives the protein CASSGRNTGELFF.

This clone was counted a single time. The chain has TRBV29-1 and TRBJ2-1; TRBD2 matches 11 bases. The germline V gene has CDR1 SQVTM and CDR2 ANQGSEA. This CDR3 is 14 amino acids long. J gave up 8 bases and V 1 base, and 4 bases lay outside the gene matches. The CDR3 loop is CSVEGVAGGHEQFF. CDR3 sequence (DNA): TGCAGCGTTGAAGGTGTAGCGGGGGGGCATGAGCAGTTCTTC.

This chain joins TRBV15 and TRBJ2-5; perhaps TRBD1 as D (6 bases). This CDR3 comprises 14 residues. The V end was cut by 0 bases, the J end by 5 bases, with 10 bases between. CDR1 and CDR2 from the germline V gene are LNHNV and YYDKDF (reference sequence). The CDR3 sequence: CATSRDRRGETQYF. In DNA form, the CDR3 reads TGTGCCACCAGCAGAGATCGAAGGGGGGAGACCCAGTACTTC.

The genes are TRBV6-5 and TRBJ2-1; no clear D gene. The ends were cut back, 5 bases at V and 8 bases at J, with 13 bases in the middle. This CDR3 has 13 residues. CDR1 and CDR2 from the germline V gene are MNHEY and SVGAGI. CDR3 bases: TGTGCCAGCAGTCATCCACTCCACTATGAGCAGTTCTTC. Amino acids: CASSHPLHYEQFF.

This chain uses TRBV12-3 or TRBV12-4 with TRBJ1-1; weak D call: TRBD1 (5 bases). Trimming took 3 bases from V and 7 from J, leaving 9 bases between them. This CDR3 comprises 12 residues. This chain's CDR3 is CASSLNRHEAFF. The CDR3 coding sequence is TGTGCCAGCAGTTTGAACAGGCATGAAGCTTTCTTT.

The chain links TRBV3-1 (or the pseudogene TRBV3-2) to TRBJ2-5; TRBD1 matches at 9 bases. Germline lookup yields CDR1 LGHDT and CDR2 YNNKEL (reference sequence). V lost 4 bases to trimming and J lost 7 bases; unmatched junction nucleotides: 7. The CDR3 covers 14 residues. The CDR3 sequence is CASSLGTGMVTQYF. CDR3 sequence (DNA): TGTGCCAGCAGCCTGGGGACAGGGATGGTGACCCAGTACTTC.

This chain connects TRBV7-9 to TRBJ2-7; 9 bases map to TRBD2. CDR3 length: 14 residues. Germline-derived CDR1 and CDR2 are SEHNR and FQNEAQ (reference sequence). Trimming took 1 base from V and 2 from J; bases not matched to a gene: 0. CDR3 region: CASSLGGGAYEQYF. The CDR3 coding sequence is TGTGCCAGCAGCTTAGGCGGGGGGGCCTACGAGCAGTACTTC.

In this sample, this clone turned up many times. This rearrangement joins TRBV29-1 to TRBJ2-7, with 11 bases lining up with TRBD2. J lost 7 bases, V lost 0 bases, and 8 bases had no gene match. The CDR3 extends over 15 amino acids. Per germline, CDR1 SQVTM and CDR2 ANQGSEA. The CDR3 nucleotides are TGCAGCGTTGAAGATGGCACTAGCGGGAGTTGGGAGCAGTACTTC. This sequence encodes CSVEDGTSGSWEQYF.

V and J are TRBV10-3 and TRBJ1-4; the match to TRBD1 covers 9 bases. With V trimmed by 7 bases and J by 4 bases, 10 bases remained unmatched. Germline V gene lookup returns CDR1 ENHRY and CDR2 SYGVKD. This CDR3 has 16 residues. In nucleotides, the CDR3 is TGTGCCATCATTCGGGGCTGGACAGGGGATAATGAAAAACTGTTTTTT. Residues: CAIIRGWTGDNEKLFF.

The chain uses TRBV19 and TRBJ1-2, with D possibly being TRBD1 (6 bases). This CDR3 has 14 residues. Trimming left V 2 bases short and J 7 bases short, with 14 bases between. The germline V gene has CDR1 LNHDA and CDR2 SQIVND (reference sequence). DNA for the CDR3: TGTGCCAGTAGTATAAGGCAGGGGAACGGTGGCTACACCTTC. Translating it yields CASSIRQGNGGYTF.